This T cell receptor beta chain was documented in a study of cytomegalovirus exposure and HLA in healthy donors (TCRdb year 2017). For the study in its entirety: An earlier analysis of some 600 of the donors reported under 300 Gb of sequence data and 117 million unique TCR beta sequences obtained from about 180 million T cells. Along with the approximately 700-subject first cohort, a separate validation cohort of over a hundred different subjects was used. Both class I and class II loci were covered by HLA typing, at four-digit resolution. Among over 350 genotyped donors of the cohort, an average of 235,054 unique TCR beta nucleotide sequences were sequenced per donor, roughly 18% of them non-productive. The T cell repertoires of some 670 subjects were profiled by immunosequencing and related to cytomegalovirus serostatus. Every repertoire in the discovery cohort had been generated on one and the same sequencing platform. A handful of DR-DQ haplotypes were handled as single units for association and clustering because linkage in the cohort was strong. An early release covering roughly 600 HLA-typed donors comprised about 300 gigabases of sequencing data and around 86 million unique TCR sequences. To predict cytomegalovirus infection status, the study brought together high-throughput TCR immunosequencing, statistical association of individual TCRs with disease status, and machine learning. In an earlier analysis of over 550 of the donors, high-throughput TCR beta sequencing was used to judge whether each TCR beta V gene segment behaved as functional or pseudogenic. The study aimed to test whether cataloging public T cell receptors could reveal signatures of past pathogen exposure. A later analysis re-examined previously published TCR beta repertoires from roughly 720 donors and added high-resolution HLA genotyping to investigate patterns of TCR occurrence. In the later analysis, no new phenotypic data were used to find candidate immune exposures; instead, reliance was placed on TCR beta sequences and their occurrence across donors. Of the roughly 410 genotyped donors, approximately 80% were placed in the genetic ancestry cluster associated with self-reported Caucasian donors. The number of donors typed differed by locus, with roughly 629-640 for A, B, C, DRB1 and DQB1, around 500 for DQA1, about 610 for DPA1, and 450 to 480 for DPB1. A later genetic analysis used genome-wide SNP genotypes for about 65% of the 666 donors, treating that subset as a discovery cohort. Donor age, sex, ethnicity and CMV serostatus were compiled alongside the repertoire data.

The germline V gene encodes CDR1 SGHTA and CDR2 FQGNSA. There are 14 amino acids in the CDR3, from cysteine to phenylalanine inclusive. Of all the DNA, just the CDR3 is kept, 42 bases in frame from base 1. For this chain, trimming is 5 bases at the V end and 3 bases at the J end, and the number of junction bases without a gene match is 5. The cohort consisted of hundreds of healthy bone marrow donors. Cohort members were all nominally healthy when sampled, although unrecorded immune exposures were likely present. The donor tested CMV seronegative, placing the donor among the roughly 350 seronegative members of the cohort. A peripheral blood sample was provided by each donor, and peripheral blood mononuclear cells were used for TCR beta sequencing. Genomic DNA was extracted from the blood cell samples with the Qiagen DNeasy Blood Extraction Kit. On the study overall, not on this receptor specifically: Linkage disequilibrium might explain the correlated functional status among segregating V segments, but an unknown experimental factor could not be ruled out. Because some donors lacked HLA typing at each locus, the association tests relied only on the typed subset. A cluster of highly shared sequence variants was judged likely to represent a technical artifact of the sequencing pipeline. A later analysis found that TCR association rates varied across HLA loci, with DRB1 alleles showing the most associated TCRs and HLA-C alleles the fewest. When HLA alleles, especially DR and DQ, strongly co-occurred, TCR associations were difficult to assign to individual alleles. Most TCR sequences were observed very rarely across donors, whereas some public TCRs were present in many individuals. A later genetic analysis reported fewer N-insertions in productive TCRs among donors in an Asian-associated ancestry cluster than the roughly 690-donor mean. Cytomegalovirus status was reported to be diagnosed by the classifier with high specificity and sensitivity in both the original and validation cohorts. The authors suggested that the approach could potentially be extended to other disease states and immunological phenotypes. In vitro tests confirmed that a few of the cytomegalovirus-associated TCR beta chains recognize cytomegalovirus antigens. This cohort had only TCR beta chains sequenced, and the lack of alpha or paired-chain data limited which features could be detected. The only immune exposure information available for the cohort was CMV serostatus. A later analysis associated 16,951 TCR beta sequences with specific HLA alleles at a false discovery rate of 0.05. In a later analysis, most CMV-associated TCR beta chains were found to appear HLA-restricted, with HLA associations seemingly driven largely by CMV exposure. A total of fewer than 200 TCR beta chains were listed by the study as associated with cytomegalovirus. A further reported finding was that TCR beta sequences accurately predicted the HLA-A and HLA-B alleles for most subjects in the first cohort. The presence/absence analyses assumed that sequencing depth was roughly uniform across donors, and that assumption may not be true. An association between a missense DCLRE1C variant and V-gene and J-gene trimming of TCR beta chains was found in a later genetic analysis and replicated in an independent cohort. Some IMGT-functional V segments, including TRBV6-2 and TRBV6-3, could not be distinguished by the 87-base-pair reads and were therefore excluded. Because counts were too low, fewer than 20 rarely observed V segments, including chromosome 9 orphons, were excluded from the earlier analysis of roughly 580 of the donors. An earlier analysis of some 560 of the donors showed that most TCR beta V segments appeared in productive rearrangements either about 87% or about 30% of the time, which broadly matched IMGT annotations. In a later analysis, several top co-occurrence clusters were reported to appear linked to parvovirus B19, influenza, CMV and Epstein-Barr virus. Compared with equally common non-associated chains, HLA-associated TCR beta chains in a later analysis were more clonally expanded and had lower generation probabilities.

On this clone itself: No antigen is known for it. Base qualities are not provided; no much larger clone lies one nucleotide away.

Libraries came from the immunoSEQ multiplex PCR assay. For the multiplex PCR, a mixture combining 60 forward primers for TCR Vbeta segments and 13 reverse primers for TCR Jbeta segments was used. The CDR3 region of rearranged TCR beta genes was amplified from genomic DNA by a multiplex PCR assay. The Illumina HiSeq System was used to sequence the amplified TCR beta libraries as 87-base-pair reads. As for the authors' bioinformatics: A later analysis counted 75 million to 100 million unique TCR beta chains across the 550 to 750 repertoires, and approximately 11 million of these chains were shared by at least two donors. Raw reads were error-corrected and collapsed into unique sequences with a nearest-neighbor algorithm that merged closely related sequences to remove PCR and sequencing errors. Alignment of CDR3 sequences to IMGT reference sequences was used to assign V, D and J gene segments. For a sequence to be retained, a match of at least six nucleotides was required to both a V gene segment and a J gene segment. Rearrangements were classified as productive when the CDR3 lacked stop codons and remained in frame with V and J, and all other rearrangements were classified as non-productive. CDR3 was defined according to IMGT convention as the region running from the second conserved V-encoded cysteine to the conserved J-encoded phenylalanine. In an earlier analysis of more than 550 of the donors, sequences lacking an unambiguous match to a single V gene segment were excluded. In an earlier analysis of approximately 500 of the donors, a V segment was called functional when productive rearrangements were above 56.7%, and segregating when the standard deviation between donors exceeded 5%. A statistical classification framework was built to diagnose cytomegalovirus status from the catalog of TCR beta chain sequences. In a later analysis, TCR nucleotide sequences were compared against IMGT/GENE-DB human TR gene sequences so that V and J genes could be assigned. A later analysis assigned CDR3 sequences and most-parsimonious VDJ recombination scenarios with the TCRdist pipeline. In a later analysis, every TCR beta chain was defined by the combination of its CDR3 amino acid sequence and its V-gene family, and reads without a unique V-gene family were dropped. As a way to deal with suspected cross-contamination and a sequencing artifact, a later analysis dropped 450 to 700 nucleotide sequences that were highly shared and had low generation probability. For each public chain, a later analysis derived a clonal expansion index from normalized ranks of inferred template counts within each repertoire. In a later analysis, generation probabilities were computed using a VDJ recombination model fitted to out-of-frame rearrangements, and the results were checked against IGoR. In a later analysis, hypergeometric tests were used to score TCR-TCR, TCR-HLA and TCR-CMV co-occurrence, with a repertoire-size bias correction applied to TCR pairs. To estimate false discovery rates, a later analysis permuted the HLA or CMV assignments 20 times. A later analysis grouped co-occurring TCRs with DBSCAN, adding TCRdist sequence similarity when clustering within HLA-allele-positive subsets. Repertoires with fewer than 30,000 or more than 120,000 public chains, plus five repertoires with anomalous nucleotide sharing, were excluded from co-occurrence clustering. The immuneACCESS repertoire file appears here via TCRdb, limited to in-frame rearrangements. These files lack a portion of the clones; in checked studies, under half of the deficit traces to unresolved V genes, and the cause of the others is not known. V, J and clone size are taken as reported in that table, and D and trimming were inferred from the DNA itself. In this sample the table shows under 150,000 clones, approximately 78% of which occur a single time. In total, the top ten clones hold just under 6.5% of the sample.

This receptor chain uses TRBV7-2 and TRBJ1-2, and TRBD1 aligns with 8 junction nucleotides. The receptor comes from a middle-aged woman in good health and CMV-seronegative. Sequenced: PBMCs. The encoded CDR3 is CASSRTGWDYGYTF. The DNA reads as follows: TGTGCCAGCAGCAGGACAGGGTGGGACTATGGCTACACCTTC.